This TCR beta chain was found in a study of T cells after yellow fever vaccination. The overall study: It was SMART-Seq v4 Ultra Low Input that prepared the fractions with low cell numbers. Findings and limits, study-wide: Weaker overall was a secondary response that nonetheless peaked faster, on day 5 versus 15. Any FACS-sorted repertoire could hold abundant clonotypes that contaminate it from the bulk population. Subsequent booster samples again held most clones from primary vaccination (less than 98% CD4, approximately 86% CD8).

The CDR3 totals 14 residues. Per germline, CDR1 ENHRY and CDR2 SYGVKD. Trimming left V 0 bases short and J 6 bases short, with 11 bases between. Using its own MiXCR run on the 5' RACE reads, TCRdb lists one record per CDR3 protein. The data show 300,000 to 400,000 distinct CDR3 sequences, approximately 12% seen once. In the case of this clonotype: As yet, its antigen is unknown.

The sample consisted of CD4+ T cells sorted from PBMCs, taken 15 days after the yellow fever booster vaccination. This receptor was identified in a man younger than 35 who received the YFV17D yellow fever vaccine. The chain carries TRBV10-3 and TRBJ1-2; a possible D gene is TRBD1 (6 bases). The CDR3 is CAISESSRGNGYTF. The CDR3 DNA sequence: TGTGCCATCAGTGAGTCTAGCAGGGGAAATGGCTACACCTTC.